The clone carrying this TCR beta chain was detected only a few times. Its cognate antigen is unknown. This record comes from a study of naive and memory T cell subsets. Study results and caveats: Especially in CD8 cells, naive repertoires contained a few larger clonotypes, possibly CD45RA-re-expressing memory cells.

CDR3 size: 13 residues. Trimming removed 6 bases from V and 1 base from J, with 9 bases in between. The beta constant-region primer was an equimolar mix of two oligonucleotides covering TRBC1 and TRBC2. Four rounds of PCR amplified the ligated cDNA using nested alpha and beta constant-region primers plus SP2. MiXCR was run by TCRdb on the UMI-ligation and nested PCR reads, yielding one entry per CDR3 protein. The data show 130,000 to 150,000 distinct CDR3 sequences, with approximately 22% seen just once and 0.085% to 0.11% held by the top ten. The source is a human donor in good health. Sequencing was done on a sample of naive CD4+ T cells from blood. The chain couples TRBV12-3 or TRBV12-4 to TRBJ1-1; unclear D gene. CDR3 bases: TGTGCCAGCAGCCTACACCAGAACACTGAAGCTTTCTTT. Encoded protein: CASSLHQNTEAFF.